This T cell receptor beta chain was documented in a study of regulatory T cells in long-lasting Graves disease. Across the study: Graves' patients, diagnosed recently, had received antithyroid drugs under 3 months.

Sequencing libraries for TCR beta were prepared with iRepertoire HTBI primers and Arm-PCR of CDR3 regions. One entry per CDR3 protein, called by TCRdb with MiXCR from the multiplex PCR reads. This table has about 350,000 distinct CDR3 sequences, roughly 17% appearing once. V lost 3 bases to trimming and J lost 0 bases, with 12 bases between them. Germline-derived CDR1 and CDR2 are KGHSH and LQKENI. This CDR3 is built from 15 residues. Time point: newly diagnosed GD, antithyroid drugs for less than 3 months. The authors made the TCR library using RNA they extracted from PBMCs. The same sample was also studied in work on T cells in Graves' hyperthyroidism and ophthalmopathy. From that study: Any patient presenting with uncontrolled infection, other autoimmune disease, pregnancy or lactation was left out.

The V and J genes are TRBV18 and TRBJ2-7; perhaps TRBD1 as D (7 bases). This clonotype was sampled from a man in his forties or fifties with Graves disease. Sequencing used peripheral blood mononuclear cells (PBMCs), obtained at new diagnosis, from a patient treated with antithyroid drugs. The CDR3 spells CASSPQGGRSYEQYF. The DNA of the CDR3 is TGTGCCAGCTCACCGCAGGGGGGCCGCTCCTACGAGCAGTACTTC. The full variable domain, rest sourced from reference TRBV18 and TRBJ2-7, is NAGVMQNPRHLVRRRGQEARLRCSPMKGHSHVYWYRQLPEEGLKFMVYLQKENIIDESGMPKERFSAEFPKEGPSILRIQQVVRGDSAAYFCASSPQGGRSYEQYFGPGTRLTVT.